This TCR beta chain is drawn from a study of a mutant IDH1 vaccine in newly diagnosed glioma. Whole-study context: Before enrollment, the patients had been treated with radiotherapy alone, temozolomide alone, or both together. Most of them had received both.

CDR3 length: 14 residues. Germline loops: CDR1 SNHLY, CDR2 FYNNEI. Trimming pared 1 base from V and 1 base from J, leaving 4 bases between. Sequencing was performed with immunoSEQ multiplex PCR; in TCRdb, only in-frame clones are kept and a portion is missing. The sample shows roughly 35,000 clones, around 85% of them seen only once. The time point denotes: baseline, week 1 (first vaccination visit). Treatment: pre-vaccination baseline after standard-of-care therapy. New astrocytomas of WHO grade 3 or 4 that were IDH1-mutant and ATRX-lost were found in the donors. In the case of this clone: Antigen specificity is unknown. At the DNA level, this CDR3 is encoded by other sequences in the same sample as well.

Whole-study results and caveats: Alterations occurring in top peripheral T cell clonotypes seemed unrelated to pseudoprogression.

The receptor's source is a woman aged 40 to 50 with glioma. This chain connects TRBV2 to TRBJ1-4, with D hard to call. Sequencing used PBMCs, obtained from a glioma patient treated with radiotherapy, temozolomide or both. The CDR3 DNA follows: TGTGCCAGCAGTGAAGGGGGAACTAATGAAAAACTGTTTTTT. As protein: CASSEGGTNEKLFF.